Below, 26 T cell receptor beta chains from the same sample are listed, as sequenced in a study of long-term antiretroviral therapy in people with HIV. They ran version v3.0 of the immunoSEQ assay at survey level. The repertoire was sequenced with immunoSEQ multiplex PCR; TCRdb's copy has only in-frame clones and lacks some. The sample lists around 20,000 clones, approximately 80% occurring once. Sample: unsorted PBMCs, taken roughly 5.9 years after starting antiretroviral therapy. The receptors stem from a man aged 25-45 years with HIV.

The V gene is TRBV5-4, the J gene TRBJ2-7; 9 bases line up with TRBD2. Germline V gene sequence: CDR1 SGHNT, CDR2 YYREEE (reference sequence). The V and J ends lost 4 bases and 4 bases, in that order; junction bases with no gene match: 9. The CDR3 length is 15 residues. CDR3 sequence (DNA): TGTGCCAGCAGCCAGGACATAGCGGGAGTTTACGAGCAGTACTTC. The encoded protein is CASSQDIAGVYEQYF.

This chain joins TRBV10-3 and TRBJ2-7; D might be TRBD2 (6 bases). Per the germline V gene, CDR1 is ENHRY and CDR2 is SYGVKD. V shed 6 bases and J shed 7 bases, with 16 bases lying between them. This CDR3 comprises 13 residues. CDR3 in DNA: TGTGCCATCAGGGGACTGGGTTTGGGTGAGCAGTACTTC. Translating it yields CAIRGLGLGEQYF.

This clone was seen once. This chain connects TRBV5-4 to TRBJ1-2; TRBD1 matches 8 bases. This CDR3 region has 14 residues. Losses at the gene ends were 4 bases for V and 12 bases for J; bases not matched to a gene: 14. Germline lookup yields CDR1 SGHNT and CDR2 YYREEE (reference sequence). The CDR3 spells CASSRFDRGDVHTF. CDR3 in DNA: TGTGCCAGCAGCAGGTTCGACAGGGGTGACGTCCACACCTTC.

With respect to this clone: This sample includes further DNA sequences coding for the same CDR3. The genes are TRBV9 and TRBJ1-6, with no clear D. The germline V gene has CDR1 SGDLS and CDR2 YYNGEE. Trimming left V 0 bases short and J 7 bases short, with 5 bases between. The CDR3 length is 13 residues. The DNA of the CDR3 is TGTGCCAGCAGCGTAGCGTACAATTCACCCCTCCACTTT. Protein sequence: CASSVAYNSPLHF.

This chain links TRBV9 with TRBJ2-3, with D uncertain. V was shortened by 1 base and J by 0 bases, with 6 bases between the two germline ends. The CDR3 runs 14 residues. Germline loops: CDR1 SGDLS, CDR2 YYNGEE. The CDR3 DNA sequence: TGTGCCAGCAGCGTAATATCCAGCACAGATACGCAGTATTTT. Encoded protein: CASSVISSTDTQYF.

The chain couples TRBV7-3 to TRBJ2-1; D gene ambiguous. The CDR3 runs 14 residues. The germline gives CDR1 SGHTA, CDR2 FQGTGA. The V and J ends lost 5 bases and 5 bases respectively, with 13 bases between them. The CDR3 nucleotides read TGTGCCAGCAGCCACCAATTCTCGGACAATGAGCAGTTCTTC. This codes for CASSHQFSDNEQFF.

This chain links TRBV6-5 with TRBJ1-1; 7 bases are shared with TRBD1. The CDR3 sequence is 15 residues long. Germline V gene lookup returns CDR1 MNHEY and CDR2 SVGAGI. Losses at the gene ends were 7 bases for V and 2 bases for J; bases not matched to a gene: 10. As DNA, the CDR3 is TGTGCCAGCAATATAGAACAGGGGAGAAACACTGAAGCTTTCTTT. Its protein is CASNIEQGRNTEAFF.

The chain has TRBV2 and TRBJ1-1; tentatively, D is TRBD1 (5 bases). The CDR3 runs to 14 residues. The germline V and J ends were trimmed by 7 bases and 0 bases, with 12 bases remaining between them. CDR1 is SNHLY and CDR2 is FYNNEI in the germline V gene. The CDR3 sequence: CASITGQVNTEAFF. DNA of the CDR3: TGTGCCAGCATTACGGGGCAGGTGAACACTGAAGCTTTCTTT. Variable domain in full (rest from reference TRBV2 and TRBJ1-1): EPEVTQTPSHQVTQMGQEVILRCVPISNHLYFYWYRQILGQKVEFLVSFYNNEISEKSEIFDDQFSVERPDGSNFTLKIRSTKLEDSAMYFCASITGQVNTEAFFGQGTRLTVV.

On this clone itself: A read error is possible here, since a much larger clone lies one base away. At the DNA level, this CDR3 is encoded by other sequences in the same sample as well. This rearrangement joins TRBV29-1 to TRBJ2-2, with TRBD1 identical over 9 bases. This CDR3 contains 14 residues. Germline V lookup: CDR1 SQVTM, CDR2 ANQGSEA. The V and J ends lost 5 bases and 1 base, in that order; junction bases with no gene match: 2. CDR3 DNA sequence: TGCAGCGTTCAGGGACAGGGGAACACCGGGGAGCTGTTTTTT. It specifies CSVQGQGNTGELFF.

The V and J genes are TRBV29-1 and TRBJ2-7; the match to TRBD1 covers 9 bases. Looked up from germline, CDR1 is SQVTM and CDR2 is ANQGSEA. Trimming at V came to 4 bases and at J to 4 bases, leaving 8 bases not matched to a gene. This CDR3 contains 14 residues. As DNA, the CDR3 is TGCAGCGTTGTGGGATTGGACAGGGGTTACGAGCAGTACTTC. It is translated as CSVVGLDRGYEQYF.

The V gene is TRBV11-2, the J gene TRBJ1-1; 7 positions agree with TRBD1. Germline V gene sequence: CDR1 SGHAT, CDR2 FQNNGV. The CDR3 length is 13 residues. V shed 3 bases and J 4 bases; nucleotides not matched to a gene: 2. In DNA, the CDR3 is TGTGCCAGCAGCTTGTACAGGGGCACTGAAGCTTTCTTT. This codes for CASSLYRGTEAFF.

J is TRBJ2-7 and V is TRBV30; TRBD2 matches 9 bases. In germline, CDR1 is GTSNPN, CDR2 SVGIG (reference sequence). The CDR3 runs to 12 residues. After removal of 5 bases from V and 6 bases from J, the junction contained 5 bases not matched to a gene. This CDR3 is CAWAGTSTEQYF. In DNA, the CDR3 is TGTGCCTGGGCAGGGACTAGCACCGAGCAGTACTTC.

This chain joins TRBV6-4 and TRBJ1-5; TRBD1 is a possible D gene (5 bases). CDR3 length: 15 residues. From germline, CDR1 is MRHNA and CDR2 SNTAGT. V was trimmed by 6 bases and J by 3 bases, leaving 15 bases between them. CDR3 DNA: TGTGCCAGCAGCCCGGGGCAAGCCTACAATCAGCCCCAGCATTTT. Translating gives CASSPGQAYNQPQHF.

V and J are TRBV7-2 and TRBJ1-1; a weak D match, TRBD1 (5 bases). CDR1 and CDR2 from the germline V gene are SGHTA and FQGNSA. Trimming shortened V by 3 bases and J by 7 bases, and 12 bases separated the two germline ends. The CDR3 is made up of 13 amino acids. This CDR3 is CASSFRGFGEAFF. The DNA of the CDR3 is TGTGCCAGCAGCTTTCGGGGGTTCGGTGAAGCTTTCTTT.

V is TRBV5-8 and J is TRBJ2-7, with TRBD1 matching 7 bases. J lost 4 bases, V lost 3 bases, and 4 bases had no gene match. The CDR3 totals 13 residues. Germline V gene lookup returns CDR1 SGHTS and CDR2 YDEGEE. This CDR3 reads CASSWGQFYEQYF. CDR3 in DNA: TGTGCCAGCAGCTGGGGACAGTTTTACGAGCAGTACTTC.

This sequence joins TRBV28 and TRBJ2-7; D is undetermined. V was trimmed by 6 bases and J by 2 bases, leaving 8 bases between them. In germline, CDR1 is MDHEN, CDR2 SYDVKM. The CDR3 extends over 12 amino acids. The CDR3 region is CASRVKAYEQYF. CDR3 in DNA: TGTGCCAGCAGGGTAAAGGCCTACGAGCAGTACTTC.

This clone appeared once. The rearrangement uses TRBV7-9 and TRBJ2-7; maybe TRBD1 (8 bases). V gave up 2 bases and J gave up 3 bases, with 14 bases separating them. Germline V lookup: CDR1 SEHNR, CDR2 FQNEAQ (reference sequence). This CDR3 has 15 residues. This CDR3 is CASSLISGTGYEQYF. The CDR3 region has the DNA TGTGCCAGCAGCTTAATCAGCGGGACAGGCTACGAGCAGTACTTC.

By sample share, this clone is medium-sized. The CDR3 DNA sequence: TGTGCCAGCCTAAACCGGGCACCTAAGGACTATGGCTACACCTTC. Its protein product is CASLNRAPKDYGYTF. The V gene is TRBV28, the J gene TRBJ1-2, with D uncertain. Germline V lookup: CDR1 MDHEN, CDR2 SYDVKM. V was cut by 8 bases and J by 3 bases, with 19 bases left in between. This CDR3 comprises 15 residues.

The gene calls are TRBV6-6 and TRBJ2-7; the D gene is possibly TRBD1 (6 bases). Germline CDR1 and CDR2: MNHNY and SVGAGI (reference sequence). This CDR3 contains 15 residues. V lost 4 bases, J lost 12 bases, and 25 bases lay in between. DNA of the CDR3: TGTGCCAGCAGTTCCGGGACAAGCCTCTTCGAAACCATGTACTTC. Encoded protein: CASSSGTSLFETMYF.

This sequence joins TRBV7-2 and TRBJ2-3; weak D call: TRBD2 (6 bases). Trimming took 5 bases from V and 3 from J, leaving 12 bases between them. The V gene's germline CDR1 is SGHTA and CDR2 FQGNSA. This CDR3 region has 14 residues. The CDR3: CASSQRVATDTQYF. As DNA, the CDR3 is TGTGCCAGCAGCCAGCGGGTAGCAACAGATACGCAGTATTTT.

This clone was counted once. This chain links TRBV28 with TRBJ2-7, with TRBD2 identical over 12 bases. The CDR3 sequence is 17 residues long. Per germline, CDR1 MDHEN and CDR2 SYDVKM. After removal of 3 bases from V and 3 bases from J, the junction contained 9 bases not matched to a gene. This CDR3 is CASSFTTQTSGSYEQYF. CDR3 DNA: TGTGCCAGCAGTTTCACGACCCAGACTAGCGGGAGCTACGAGCAGTACTTC.

The sample holds one count of this clone. The CDR3 coding sequence is TGTGCCAGCAGTTCGGCGGGAGTTCACTACGAGCAGTACTTC. Amino acids: CASSSAGVHYEQYF. The rearrangement joins TRBV6-1 to TRBJ2-7, with 7 bases identical to TRBD2. CDR1 MNHNS and CDR2 SASEGT come from the germline V gene. The trim removed 5 bases at V and 3 bases at J, leaving 7 bases unmatched. CDR3 length equals 14 residues.

There are a few counts of this clone. This rearrangement joins TRBV4-2 to TRBJ1-2; no firm D call. The ends were cut back, 4 bases at V and 0 bases at J, with 9 bases in the middle. The CDR3 extends over 14 amino acids. Germline V CDR1 and CDR2: LGHNA, YNFKEQ. The chain's CDR3 is CASSPPGANYGYTF. CDR3 nucleotides: TGTGCCAGCAGCCCCCCGGGAGCTAACTATGGCTACACCTTC.

The rearrangement links TRBV28 to TRBJ2-7; 8 bases agree with TRBD1. The junction had 8 bases not matched to a gene; V was cut back by 6 bases and J by 1 base. Germline-derived CDR1 and CDR2 are MDHEN and SYDVKM. CDR3 length: 15 amino acids. The DNA for the CDR3 is TGTGCCAGCAGAATCGGGACAGGCTTTTCCTACGAGCAGTACTTC. Its translation: CASRIGTGFSYEQYF.

The chain couples TRBV10-3 to TRBJ1-3; D is ambiguous. The germline gives CDR1 ENHRY, CDR2 SYGVKD. V was pared by 4 bases and J by 0 bases, with 10 bases between. The CDR3 is 15 residues long. CDR3 region: CAISAGSNSGNTIYF. In DNA form, the CDR3 reads TGTGCCATCAGTGCTGGCAGCAACTCTGGAAACACCATATATTTT.

The chain links TRBV9 to TRBJ2-4, with 7 bases identical to TRBD1. Per the germline V gene, CDR1 is SGDLS and CDR2 is YYNGEE. Trimming removed 4 bases from V and 6 bases from J; junction bases left unmatched: 7. This CDR3 region has 14 residues. DNA for the CDR3: TGTGCCAGCAGCTTACAGGGGACCTCAAACATTCAGTACTTC. This translates into CASSLQGTSNIQYF.